This TCR beta chain emerged from a study of blood T cell repertoires in COVID-19. Original handling: Nucleated cell number was recorded as an estimate derived from reference gene primer amplification. Here immunoSEQ multiplex PCR was the method, and the copy in TCRdb shows in-frame clones only, minus some. V and J calls and clone size are as listed in that table; D and trimming were resolved from the DNA. The sample records roughly 99,000 clones, almost 85% being singletons. The CDR3 runs to 16 residues. Germline CDR1 is LNHDA and CDR2 is SQIVND (reference sequence). V trimming: 5 bases; J trimming: 6 bases; junction bases outside the gene matches: 13.

The source material was peripheral blood. The TCR originated in a human donor in a cohort sampled during active COVID-19. The V call is TRBV19, the J call TRBJ2-1; 7 bases align to TRBD2. This CDR3 reads CASSPPGAGRSNEQFF. The CDR3 nucleotides read TGTGCCAGTAGTCCGCCGGGAGCGGGGCGTAGCAATGAGCAGTTCTTC.